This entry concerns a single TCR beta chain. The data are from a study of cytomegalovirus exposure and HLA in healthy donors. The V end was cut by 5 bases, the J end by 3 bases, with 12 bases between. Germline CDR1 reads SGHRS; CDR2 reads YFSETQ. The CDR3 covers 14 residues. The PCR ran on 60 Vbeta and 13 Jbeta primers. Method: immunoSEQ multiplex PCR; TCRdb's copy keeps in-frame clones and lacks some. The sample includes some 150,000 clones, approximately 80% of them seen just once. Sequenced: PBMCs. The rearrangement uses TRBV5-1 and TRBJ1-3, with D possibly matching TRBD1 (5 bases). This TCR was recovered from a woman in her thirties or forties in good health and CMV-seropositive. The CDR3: CASRRQRNGNTIYF. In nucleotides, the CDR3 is TGCGCCAGCAGGAGACAGCGAAATGGAAACACCATATATTTT.